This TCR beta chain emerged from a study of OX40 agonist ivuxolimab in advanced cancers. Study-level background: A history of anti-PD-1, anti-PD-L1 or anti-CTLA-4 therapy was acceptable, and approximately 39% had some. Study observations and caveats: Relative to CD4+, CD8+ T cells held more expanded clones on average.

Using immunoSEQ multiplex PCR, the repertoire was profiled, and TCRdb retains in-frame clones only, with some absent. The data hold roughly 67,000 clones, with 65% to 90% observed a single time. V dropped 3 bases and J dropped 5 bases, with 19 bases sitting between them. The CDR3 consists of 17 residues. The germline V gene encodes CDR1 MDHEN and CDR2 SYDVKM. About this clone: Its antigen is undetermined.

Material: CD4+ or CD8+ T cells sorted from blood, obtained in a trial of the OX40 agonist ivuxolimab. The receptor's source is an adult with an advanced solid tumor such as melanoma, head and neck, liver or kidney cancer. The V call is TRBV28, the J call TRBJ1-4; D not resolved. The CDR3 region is CASSFKYGVAANEKLFF. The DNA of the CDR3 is TGTGCCAGCAGTTTTAAGTACGGTGTTGCCGCAAATGAAAAACTGTTTTTT.